This passage covers 20 T cell receptor beta chains from one sample sequenced in a study of radiotherapy plus CTLA-4 blockade in lung cancer. Sequenced by immunoSEQ multiplex PCR; TCRdb stores in-frame clones only, minus some. The table has more than 60,000 clones, about 72% seen once. The sequencing used peripheral blood, collected from a patient treated with radiotherapy plus ipilimumab. The origin of the receptors is a human donor with non-small cell lung cancer who had a complete response to radiotherapy plus ipilimumab.

This rearrangement joins TRBV7-8 to TRBJ2-3; 7 positions agree with TRBD2. Germline V lookup: CDR1 SGHVS, CDR2 FQNEAQ. This CDR3 has 16 residues. V trimming: 5 bases; J trimming: 0 bases; junction bases outside the gene matches: 8. This CDR3 reads CASSGSGGRSTDTQYF. The DNA for the CDR3 is TGTGCCAGCAGCGGAAGTGGCGGGAGAAGCACAGATACGCAGTATTTT.

Turning to this clone: A junction boundary mismatches the germline segment, possibly from a read error. The genes are TRBV7-9 and TRBJ2-3, with 10 bases lining up with TRBD2. Germline CDR1 reads SEHNR; CDR2 reads FQNEAQ (reference sequence). The length of the CDR3 is 17 residues. CDR3 region: CASSLGASGSRTDTQYF. The CDR3 DNA sequence: TGTGCCAGCAGTTTAGGGGCTAGCGGGAGTCGCACAGATACGCAGTATTTT.

The CDR3 bases are TGTGCCAGCTCAACACAGGGGGCGGTGACTAATGAAAAACTGTTTTTT. As protein: CASSTQGAVTNEKLFF. The chain carries TRBV18 and TRBJ1-4, with TRBD1 matching 9 bases. The V segment lost 5 bases and the J segment 2 bases; nucleotides outside the gene matches: 6. The germline CDR1 and CDR2 sequences are KGHSH and LQKENI. The CDR3 is 16 residues long.

The rearrangement joins TRBV6-5 to TRBJ2-5, with D possibly matching TRBD1 (5 bases). The end of the DNA fits TRBJ2-7 better, so the J call may be wrong. The germline V gene encodes CDR1 MNHEY and CDR2 SVGAGI. This CDR3 contains 13 residues. In nucleotides, the CDR3 is TGTGCCAGCAGCAGACAGTATTCCTACGAGCAGTACTTC. It encodes CASSRQYSYEQYF.

This clone appeared once. The genes are TRBV5-6 and TRBJ1-6; D unclear. V shed 1 base and J shed 7 bases, with 15 bases lying between them. Germline CDR1 and CDR2: SGHDT and YYEEEE. This CDR3 has 16 residues. CDR3 in amino acids: CASSLLGGGLNSPLHF. The CDR3 region has the DNA TGTGCCAGCAGCTTGCTTGGCGGAGGATTAAATTCACCCCTCCACTTT.

The V call is TRBV5-4, the J call TRBJ2-2; tentative D call: TRBD1 (6 bases). This CDR3 is built from 16 residues. CDR1 is SGHNT and CDR2 is YYREEE in the germline V gene (reference sequence). Trimming stripped 0 bases from V and 6 bases from J, with 15 bases between. The CDR3 sequence: CASSLGQASRSGELFF. The CDR3 DNA sequence: TGTGCCAGCAGCTTGGGACAGGCCTCGAGGTCCGGGGAGCTGTTTTTT.

The chain is built from TRBV11-2 and TRBJ1-2, with a possible D match to TRBD1 (5 bases). V dropped 4 bases and J dropped 5 bases, with 17 bases sitting between them. Germline V gene sequence: CDR1 SGHAT, CDR2 FQNNGV. This CDR3 has 15 residues. CDR3 protein: CASSWTQGFGYGYTF. CDR3 coding DNA: TGTGCCAGCAGCTGGACCCAGGGTTTTGGGTATGGCTACACCTTC. The whole variable domain, filled in from reference TRBV11-2 and TRBJ1-2, reads EAGVAQSPRYKIIEKRQSVAFWCNPISGHATLYWYQQILGQGPKLLIQFQNNGVVDDSQLPKDRFSAERLKGVDSTLKIQPAKLEDSAVYLCASSWTQGFGYGYTFGSGTRLTVV.

The rearrangement links TRBV2 to TRBJ1-1; 11 nucleotides agree with TRBD1. The CDR3 spans 15 residues. V was clipped by 6 bases and J by 5 bases; unmatched bases: 8. Germline V CDR1 and CDR2: SNHLY, FYNNEI. The CDR3 nucleotides are TGTGCCAGCAGCCTCTGGACAGGGGGCGCGACTGAAGCTTTCTTT. This translates into CASSLWTGGATEAFF.

This clone is a singleton in its sample. This chain links TRBV19 with TRBJ1-2; D is possibly TRBD1 (5 bases). The V end lost 6 bases, the J end lost 4 bases, and 15 bases lay between the germline ends. The CDR3 has 14 residues. The germline CDR1 and CDR2 sequences are LNHDA and SQIVND (reference sequence). The CDR3 here is CASSHTGTVYGYTF. The CDR3, as DNA: TGTGCCAGTAGCCACACAGGAACAGTCTATGGCTACACCTTC.

The chain employs TRBV4-2 and TRBJ2-7; 8 bases fit TRBD2. The junction had 2 bases not matched to a gene; V was cut back by 1 base and J by 0 bases. The CDR3 length is 15 residues. Germline-derived CDR1 and CDR2 are LGHNA and YNFKEQ. CDR3 nucleotide sequence: TGTGCCAGCAGCCAAGTAGCGGGAAACTCCTACGAGCAGTACTTC. It yields the protein CASSQVAGNSYEQYF.

This clone has just one count. The chain has TRBV5-1 and TRBJ2-1; the match to TRBD1 covers 9 bases. CDR1 and CDR2 from the germline V gene are SGHRS and YFSETQ. With V trimmed by 1 base and J by 5 bases, 7 bases remained unmatched. This CDR3 is 16 amino acids long. In DNA, the CDR3 is TGCGCCAGCAGCTTGATTGGACAGGGGTCGAACAATGAGCAGTTCTTC. The encoded protein is CASSLIGQGSNNEQFF.

The chain links TRBV11-2 to TRBJ1-3; 9 bases agree with TRBD1. The CDR3 sequence is 18 residues long. The junction had 8 bases not matched to a gene; V was cut back by 2 bases and J by 0 bases. Germline CDR1 SGHAT, CDR2 FQNNGV. The CDR3 nucleotides read TGTGCCAGCAGCTTACTCCGGGACAGGGCTAGCTCTGGAAACACCATATATTTT. This sequence encodes CASSLLRDRASSGNTIYF.

The V gene is TRBV21-1, the J gene TRBJ1-5; TRBD1 reflects the table's D call only, with no check against the DNA. TRBV21-1 is a documented pseudogene. The CDR3 is 20 amino acids. DNA of the CDR3: TGTGCCAGCAGCAAGGTACCTTTGGGACAGGGTTGGGATAGCAATCAGCCCCAGCATTTT. Translating it yields CASSKVPLGQGWDSNQPQHF.

This chain connects TRBV10-3 to TRBJ2-7, with D perhaps matching TRBD1 (6 bases). Germline V CDR1 and CDR2: ENHRY, SYGVKD. Trimming cost V 10 bases and J 3 bases, with 16 bases left between them. The CDR3 has 13 amino acids. The CDR3 region is CATNRALNYEQYF. In DNA form, the CDR3 reads TGTGCCACCAACAGGGCTCTTAACTACGAGCAGTACTTC.

The chain combines TRBV5-3 with TRBJ2-6; 7 bases map to TRBD1. TRBV5-3 is placed among ORFs of uncertain function. This CDR3 has 17 residues. Trimming at V came to 4 bases and at J to 0 bases, leaving 7 bases not matched to a gene. The CDR3 loop is CARSLGTASSGANVLTF. The DNA of the CDR3 is TGTGCCAGAAGCCTCGGGACAGCTTCCTCTGGGGCCAACGTCCTGACTTTC.

V is TRBV13 and J is TRBJ2-4, with 7 positions matching TRBD1. The CDR3 loop spans 15 amino acids. The germline V gene encodes CDR1 PRHDT and CDR2 FYEKMQ (reference sequence). V shed 1 base and J 0 bases; nucleotides not matched to a gene: 0. CDR3 protein: CASSLDRGAKNIQYF. As DNA, the CDR3 is TGTGCCAGCAGCTTAGACAGGGGAGCCAAAAACATTCAGTACTTC.

The chain's CDR3 is CASSLRGTGAVYSYNEQFF. Here the CDR3 DNA reads TGTGCCAGCAGCTTACGCGGGACAGGGGCCGTCTACTCCTACAATGAGCAGTTCTTC. The chain employs TRBV7-9 and TRBJ2-1, with 10 nucleotides matching TRBD1. CDR1 SEHNR and CDR2 FQNEAQ come from the germline V gene (reference sequence). V shed 2 bases, J shed 0 bases, and the junction held 10 bases outside the gene matches. The CDR3 extends over 19 amino acids.

A few counts support this clone. This chain joins TRBV7-2 and TRBJ1-2, with 10 bases matching TRBD1. This CDR3 comprises 15 residues. Germline V gene data show CDR1 as SGHTA and CDR2 as FQGNSA. The V gene end was trimmed by 5 bases and the J gene end by 4 bases; junction bases not matched to a gene: 7. The CDR3 sequence is CASSSRQGATYGYTF. CDR3 sequence (DNA): TGTGCCAGCAGCAGCAGACAGGGGGCAACCTATGGCTACACCTTC.

J is TRBJ2-7 and V is TRBV18; D is unclear. This CDR3 is built from 13 residues. Per germline, CDR1 KGHSH and CDR2 LQKENI. Trimming left V 0 bases short and J 2 bases short, with 5 bases between. The CDR3 nucleotides are TGTGCCAGCTCACCACCTCAAACCTACGAGCAGTACTTC. This sequence encodes CASSPPQTYEQYF.

The chain uses TRBV4-3 and TRBJ2-7; a weak D match, TRBD2 (6 bases). Deletions cut 1 base from V and 0 bases from J, with 16 bases between. CDR1 is LGHNA, CDR2 YSLEER, per germline. This CDR3 has 17 amino acids. CDR3: CASSQGGGMRASYEQYF. The CDR3 coding sequence is TGCGCCAGCAGCCAAGGAGGAGGGATGAGGGCCTCCTACGAGCAGTACTTC.